This T cell receptor (beta chain) derives from a study of blood T cell repertoires in COVID-19. Overall study: The cDNA or gDNA used as material had been derived from T cells, B-cell-depleted T cells, or PBMCs.

This CDR3 contains 16 residues. V lost 6 bases to trimming and J lost 6 bases; unmatched junction nucleotides: 16. Germline CDR1 is SNHLY and CDR2 is FYNNEI. The data were produced by immunoSEQ multiplex PCR, yet TCRdb's version contains in-frame clones alone and is incomplete. This table holds a few hundred thousand clones, around nine tenths found once. The receptor was derived from a middle-aged man who had recovered from COVID-19. The chain has TRBV2 and TRBJ2-5; 7 nucleotides agree with TRBD2. The sequenced sample was peripheral blood. Written as DNA, the CDR3 is TGTGCCAGCAGGAGGAGGTCGGATCGACTAGCAAAGACCCAGTACTTC. Protein: CASRRRSDRLAKTQYF.